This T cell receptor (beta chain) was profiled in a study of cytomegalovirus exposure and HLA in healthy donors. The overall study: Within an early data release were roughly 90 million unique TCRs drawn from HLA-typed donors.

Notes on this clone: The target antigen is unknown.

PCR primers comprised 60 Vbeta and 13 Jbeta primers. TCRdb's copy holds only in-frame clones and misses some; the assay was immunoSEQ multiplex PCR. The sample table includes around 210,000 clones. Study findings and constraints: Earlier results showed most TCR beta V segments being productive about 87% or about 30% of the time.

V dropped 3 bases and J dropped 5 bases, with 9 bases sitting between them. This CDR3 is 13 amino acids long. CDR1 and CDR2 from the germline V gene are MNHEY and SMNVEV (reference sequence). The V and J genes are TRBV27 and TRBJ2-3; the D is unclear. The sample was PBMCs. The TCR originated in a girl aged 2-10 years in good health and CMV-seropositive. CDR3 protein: CASSFTGGDTQYF. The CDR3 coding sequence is TGTGCCAGCAGTTTTACGGGTGGAGATACGCAGTATTTT.